Listed below are T cell receptor beta chains from one sample, sequenced in a study of shared clonotypes between healthy human individuals. Sequenced by immunoSEQ multiplex PCR; TCRdb stores in-frame clones only, minus some. The table has hundreds of thousands of clones, roughly 95% seen once. The source material was naive CD8+ T cells sorted from blood. The receptors were sampled from a woman in her thirties in good health. Both conserved end residues are part of each CDR3. The D gene is left open where the match is weak. Not every row has a clone size; where given, it reads once, few, many or a size class.

abundance,d_gene,v_gene,j_gene,CDR3aa,CDR3nt
.,.,TRBV6-6,TRBJ1-5,CASRSAPGNQPQHF,TGTGCCAGCAGGTCCGCACCGGGCAATCAGCCCCAGCATTTT
.,TRBD2,TRBV28,TRBJ2-3,CASSLVAGAPDTQYF,TGTGCCAGCAGTTTGGTCGCGGGAGCACCAGATACGCAGTATTTT
once,TRBD2,TRBV13,TRBJ2-4,CASSSSGSPDKNIQYF,TGTGCCAGCAGCTCTAGCGGGAGCCCGGACAAAAACATTCAGTACTTC
.,.,TRBV7-2,TRBJ2-2,CASSPGGFTGELFF,TGTGCCAGCAGCCCCGGAGGATTCACCGGGGAGCTGTTTTTT
.,TRBD1,TRBV7-9,TRBJ2-5,CASSTPGQGETQYF,TGTGCCAGCAGCACCCCCGGACAGGGCGAGACCCAGTACTTC
few,.,TRBV5-5,TRBJ1-5,CASSLSDQPQHF,TGTGCCAGCAGCTTAAGCGATCAGCCCCAGCATTTT
.,.,TRBV5-8,TRBJ1-1,CASSSRDLGRGGAFF,TGTGCCAGCAGCTCCCGGGACTTAGGGCGGGGTGGGGCTTTCTTT
.,TRBD2,TRBV5-1,TRBJ2-1,CASSLTSGPYNEQFF,TGCGCCAGCAGCTTAACTAGCGGACCCTACAATGAGCAGTTCTTC
.,.,TRBV19,TRBJ2-1,CASSRVPHREDYNEQFF,TGTGCCAGTAGTAGGGTCCCCCACAGAGAGGACTACAATGAGCAGTTCTTC
once,.,TRBV14,TRBJ1-2,CASSQLSTKGDGYTF,TGTGCCAGCAGCCAACTATCTACGAAGGGAGACGGCTACACCTTC
.,TRBD2,TRBV25-1,TRBJ2-7,CASSEWSGRYEQYF,TGTGCCAGCAGTGAATGGAGCGGGAGATACGAGCAGTACTTC
.,.,TRBV19,TRBJ2-3,CASTSWQGTDTQYF,TGTGCCAGTACCTCCTGGCAGGGCACAGATACGCAGTATTTT
.,.,TRBV7-9,TRBJ1-5,CASSLDRGNQPQHF,TGTGCCAGCAGCTTAGACAGGGGCAATCAGCCCCAGCATTTT
.,.,TRBV7-9,TRBJ2-7,CASSLVLSGRFYEQYF,TGTGCCAGCAGCTTAGTTCTCTCGGGGCGCTTCTACGAGCAGTACTTC
.,TRBD1,TRBV27,TRBJ2-7,CASGSGGFGYEQYF,TGTGCCAGCGGCTCAGGGGGTTTCGGCTACGAGCAGTACTTC
.,.,TRBV27,TRBJ2-3,CASSLGAAITDTQYF,TGTGCCAGCAGTTTGGGAGCGGCCATCACAGATACGCAGTATTTT
.,.,TRBV6-5,TRBJ2-2,CASSYGENTGELFF,TGTGCCAGCAGTTACGGGGAGAACACCGGGGAGCTGTTTTTT
.,.,TRBV29-1,TRBJ2-7,CSVEGDGPEQYF,TGCAGCGTTGAAGGAGACGGGCCCGAGCAGTACTTC
.,TRBD1,TRBV27,TRBJ1-1,CASSLMTGVEAFF,TGTGCCAGCAGTTTGATGACAGGGGTGGAAGCTTTCTTT
.,.,TRBV2,TRBJ1-6,CASSKPHRDINSPLHF,TGTGCCAGCTCTAAACCCCACCGGGACATTAATTCACCCCTCCACTTT
.,.,TRBV5-6,TRBJ1-2,CASSFPSGDPSTYTF,TGTGCCAGCAGCTTCCCCTCCGGGGATCCCAGCACCTACACCTTC
.,TRBD1,TRBV4-2,TRBJ2-7,CASSQVVGTGYEQYF,TGTGCCAGCAGCCAAGTTGTCGGGACAGGCTACGAGCAGTACTTC
.,TRBD2,TRBV7-9,TRBJ2-1,CASSLGETSVLDEQFF,TGTGCCAGCAGCCTAGGGGAGACTAGCGTTTTAGATGAGCAGTTCTTC
once,TRBD1,TRBV28,TRBJ1-2,CASSFGTGGFYGYTF,TGTGCCAGCAGTTTTGGGACAGGGGGCTTCTATGGCTACACCTTC
.,.,TRBV25-1,TRBJ2-3,CASSDWDEYTDTQYF,TGTGCCAGCAGTGATTGGGACGAATACACAGATACGCAGTATTTT
.,TRBD2,TRBV7-9,TRBJ2-7,CASSVEREEQYF,TGTGCCAGCAGCGTGGAGCGGGAGGAGCAGTACTTC
.,.,TRBV4-1,TRBJ1-1,CASSQVRDRNTEAFF,TGCGCCAGCAGCCAAGTAAGAGATCGGAACACTGAAGCTTTCTTT
.,TRBD2,TRBV7-9,TRBJ2-7,CASSPAGDGDSYEQYF,TGTGCCAGCAGCCCGGCGGGGGACGGGGACTCCTACGAGCAGTACTTC
few,.,TRBV7-9,TRBJ2-7,CASSLARSYEQYF,TGTGCCAGCAGCTTAGCTCGAAGCTACGAGCAGTACTTC
.,TRBD2,TRBV5-4,TRBJ2-1,CASSLASGSGEEQFF,TGTGCCAGCAGCTTGGCTAGCGGGAGCGGAGAGGAGCAGTTCTTC
.,.,TRBV20-1,TRBJ2-7,CSARSNEQYF,TGCAGTGCTAGGAGCAACGAGCAGTACTTC
once,TRBD1,TRBV7-9,TRBJ2-5,CASSYTGGDQETQYF,TGTGCCAGCAGTTATACAGGGGGCGACCAAGAGACCCAGTACTTC
once,TRBD1,TRBV7-9,TRBJ1-1,CASSPPTGGNTEAFF,TGTGCCAGCAGCCCCCCGACAGGGGGGAACACTGAAGCTTTCTTT
.,TRBD2,TRBV10-3,TRBJ2-3,CAIRETSGNTDTQYF,TGTGCCATCAGAGAGACTAGCGGCAACACAGATACGCAGTATTTT
.,.,TRBV13,TRBJ2-2,CASSLEIQGAVGELFF,TGTGCCAGCAGCTTAGAAATACAAGGGGCGGTCGGGGAGCTGTTTTTT
.,.,TRBV7-8,TRBJ1-1,CASSLVVWWTEEMNTEAFF,TGTGCCAGCAGCTTAGTCGTTTGGTGGACGGAAGAGATGAACACTGAAGCTTTCTTT
.,.,TRBV30,TRBJ2-7,CAWSVRSGVLYEQYF,TGTGCCTGGAGTGTTCGGTCAGGGGTCCTCTACGAGCAGTACTTC
.,TRBD2,TRBV5-4,TRBJ2-1,CASSTGLAVYNEQFF,TGTGCCAGCAGCACGGGACTAGCGGTCTACAATGAGCAGTTCTTC
.,TRBD2,TRBV28,TRBJ2-3,CASSLTSGSTDTQYF,TGTGCCAGCAGTCTGACTAGCGGGAGCACAGATACGCAGTATTTT
.,.,TRBV10-2,TRBJ2-7,CASSEVQTYEQYF,TGCGCCAGCAGTGAGGTGCAAACCTACGAGCAGTACTTC
.,TRBD1,TRBV19,TRBJ1-1,CASTPGTGVPTEAFF,TGTGCCAGTACCCCCGGGACAGGGGTTCCCACTGAAGCTTTCTTT
.,.,TRBV27,TRBJ2-3,CASSLTGWDTQYF,TGTGCCAGCAGTTTAACCGGGTGGGATACGCAGTATTTT
.,.,TRBV5-6,TRBJ2-2,CASSLGPGDTGELFF,TGTGCCAGCAGCTTGGGGCCAGGGGACACCGGGGAGCTGTTTTTT
.,TRBD1,TRBV28,TRBJ1-2,CASRPLRGPGYGYTF,TGTGCCAGCAGACCTCTCAGGGGGCCGGGCTATGGCTACACCTTC
.,.,TRBV19,TRBJ1-5,CASSIDGSNQPQHF,TGTGCCAGTAGTATAGACGGGAGCAATCAGCCCCAGCATTTT
.,TRBD2,TRBV7-9,TRBJ2-7,CASSLGPSGRLEQYF,TGTGCCAGCAGCTTAGGTCCTAGCGGGAGACTGGAGCAGTACTTC
.,TRBD2,TRBV5-6,TRBJ2-7,CASSSGLARYEQYF,TGTGCCAGCAGTTCCGGACTAGCGCGCTACGAGCAGTACTTC
.,.,TRBV9,TRBJ2-7,CASSQQSDSSYEQYF,TGTGCCAGCAGCCAACAGAGTGACTCATCCTACGAGCAGTACTTC
.,TRBD1,TRBV2,TRBJ2-3,CASMDRVDTQYF,TGTGCCAGCATGGACAGGGTGGATACGCAGTATTTT
.,.,TRBV5-8,TRBJ1-5,CASPFREGKNQPQHF,TGTGCCAGCCCCTTCCGCGAAGGGAAGAATCAGCCCCAGCATTTT
.,TRBD2,TRBV6-5,TRBJ2-4,CASTFLAGERNIQYF,TGTGCCAGCACCTTTCTCGCGGGAGAGAGAAACATTCAGTACTTC
.,TRBD2,TRBV6-6,TRBJ2-2,CASSSGLAANTGELFF,TGTGCCAGCAGTTCGGGACTAGCGGCGAACACCGGGGAGCTGTTTTTT
.,TRBD1,TRBV6-6,TRBJ2-7,CASSGTGGYEQYF,TGTGCCAGCAGTGGGACAGGCGGGTACGAGCAGTACTTC
.,TRBD1,TRBV28,TRBJ1-2,CASSSTDRGYGYTF,TGTGCCAGCAGTTCAACGGACAGGGGCTATGGCTACACCTTC
.,TRBD2,TRBV14,TRBJ2-3,CASSQLLAGGGKEDTQYF,TGTGCCAGCAGCCAACTACTAGCGGGAGGTGGAAAGGAAGATACGCAGTATTTT